Listed here is a single TCR beta chain. The antigen is not known. J was trimmed by 4 bases and V by 0 bases; bases with no gene match: 4. In germline, CDR1 is MGHRA, CDR2 YSYEKL. The length of the CDR3 is 15 residues. These data originate in a study of cytomegalovirus exposure and HLA in healthy donors. Clones were sequenced by immunoSEQ multiplex PCR, and TCRdb holds only the in-frame ones, with some missing. The sample includes 80,000 or so clones, roughly 96% of them seen just once. Study outcomes and limitations: Rare TCR sequences predominated, though certain public TCRs were found in many donors. Clusters of TCRs from the first cohort tended to co-occur in the roughly 120 validation repertoires (as a later analysis found). The investigators catalogued about 170 TCR beta chains as cytomegalovirus-associated.

The sequencing input was PBMCs. The receptor was isolated from a woman aged 18 to 35 in good health and CMV-seronegative. This chain uses TRBV4-1 with TRBJ2-3; 7 bases match TRBD2. As DNA, the CDR3 is TGCGCCAGCAGCCAAGATGAGGGAGGGTCAGATACGCAGTATTTT. Translating it yields CASSQDEGGSDTQYF.